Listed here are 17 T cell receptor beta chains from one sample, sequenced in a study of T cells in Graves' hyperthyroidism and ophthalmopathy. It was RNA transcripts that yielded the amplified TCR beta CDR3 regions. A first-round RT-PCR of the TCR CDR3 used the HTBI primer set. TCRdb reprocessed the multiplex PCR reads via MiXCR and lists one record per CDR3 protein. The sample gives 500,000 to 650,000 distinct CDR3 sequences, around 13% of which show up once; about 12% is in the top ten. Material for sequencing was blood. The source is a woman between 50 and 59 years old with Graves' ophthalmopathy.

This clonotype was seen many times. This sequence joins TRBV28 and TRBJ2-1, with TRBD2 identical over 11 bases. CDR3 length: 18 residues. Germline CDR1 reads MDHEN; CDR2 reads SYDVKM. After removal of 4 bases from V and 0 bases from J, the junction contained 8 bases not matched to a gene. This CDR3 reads CASSSSLGLAGSYNEQFF. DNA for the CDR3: TGTGCCAGCAGTTCCTCCCTCGGACTAGCGGGCTCCTACAATGAGCAGTTCTTC.

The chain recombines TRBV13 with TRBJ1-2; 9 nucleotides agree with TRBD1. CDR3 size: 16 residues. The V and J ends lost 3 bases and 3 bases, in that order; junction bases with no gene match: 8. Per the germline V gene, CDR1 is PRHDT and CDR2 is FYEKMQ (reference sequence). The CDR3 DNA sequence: TGTGCCAGCAGCTTTAGGACAGGGGATTTTTACTATGGCTACACCTTC. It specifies CASSFRTGDFYYGYTF.

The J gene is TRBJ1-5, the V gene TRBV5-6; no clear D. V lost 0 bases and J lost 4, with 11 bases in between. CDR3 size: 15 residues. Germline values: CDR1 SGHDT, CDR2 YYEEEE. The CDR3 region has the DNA TGTGCCAGCAGCTTGGCCAGAATCACTAATCAGCCCCAGCATTTT. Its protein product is CASSLARITNQPQHF.

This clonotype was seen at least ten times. CDR3 nucleotide sequence: TGTGCCAGCAGTTTATCCATGGGAGCAGGGGCCTACGAGCAGTACTTC. Its protein product is CASSLSMGAGAYEQYF. V and J are TRBV28 and TRBJ2-7, with D perhaps matching TRBD1 (6 bases). The CDR3 has 16 amino acids. Germline V gene sequence: CDR1 MDHEN, CDR2 SYDVKM. Trimming cost V 1 base and J 2 bases, with 15 bases left between them.

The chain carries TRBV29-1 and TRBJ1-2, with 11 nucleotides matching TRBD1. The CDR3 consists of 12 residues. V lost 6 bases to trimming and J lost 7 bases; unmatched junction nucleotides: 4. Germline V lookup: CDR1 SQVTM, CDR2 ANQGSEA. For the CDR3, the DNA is TGCAGCGTGGGGACAGGGGGATTTGGCTACACCTTC. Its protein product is CSVGTGGFGYTF.

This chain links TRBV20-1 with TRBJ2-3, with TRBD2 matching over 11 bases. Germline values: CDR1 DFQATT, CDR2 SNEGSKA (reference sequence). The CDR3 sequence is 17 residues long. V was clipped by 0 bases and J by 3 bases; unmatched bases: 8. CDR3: CSARDMTSGTSTDTQYF. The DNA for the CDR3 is TGCAGTGCTAGAGATATGACTAGCGGGACGTCAACAGATACGCAGTATTTT.

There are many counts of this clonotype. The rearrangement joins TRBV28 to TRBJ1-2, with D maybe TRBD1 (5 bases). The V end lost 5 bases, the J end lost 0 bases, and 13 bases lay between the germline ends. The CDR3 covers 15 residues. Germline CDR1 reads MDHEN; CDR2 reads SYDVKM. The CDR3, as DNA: TGTGCCAGCAGTAGAACGGGACGGGCTAACTATGGCTACACCTTC. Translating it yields CASSRTGRANYGYTF.

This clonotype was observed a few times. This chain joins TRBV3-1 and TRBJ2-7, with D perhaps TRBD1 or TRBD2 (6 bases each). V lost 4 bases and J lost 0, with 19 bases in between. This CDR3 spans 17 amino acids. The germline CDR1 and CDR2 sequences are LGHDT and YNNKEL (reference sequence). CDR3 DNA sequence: TGTGCCAGCAGCCCTCAGTGGGTAGCGGACAGCTCCTACGAGCAGTACTTC. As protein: CASSPQWVADSSYEQYF.

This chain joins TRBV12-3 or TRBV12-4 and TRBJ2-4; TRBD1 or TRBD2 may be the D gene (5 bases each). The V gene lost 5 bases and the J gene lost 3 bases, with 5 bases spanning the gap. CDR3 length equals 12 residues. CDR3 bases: TGTGCCAGCAGTGGGGGCAAAAACATTCAGTACTTC. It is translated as CASSGGKNIQYF.

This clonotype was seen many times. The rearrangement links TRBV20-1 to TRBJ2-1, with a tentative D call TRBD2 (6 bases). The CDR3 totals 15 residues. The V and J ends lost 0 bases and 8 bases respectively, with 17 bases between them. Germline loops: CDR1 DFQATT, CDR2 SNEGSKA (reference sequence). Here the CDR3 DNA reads TGCAGTGCTAGAGACCCGTGGGGGGTGGGCGATGAGCAGTTCTTC. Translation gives CSARDPWGVGDEQFF.

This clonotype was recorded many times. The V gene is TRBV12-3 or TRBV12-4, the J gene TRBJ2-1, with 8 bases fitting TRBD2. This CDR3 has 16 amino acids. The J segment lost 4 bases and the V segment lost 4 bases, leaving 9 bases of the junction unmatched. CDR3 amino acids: CASSSRIGTRYNEQFF. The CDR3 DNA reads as TGTGCCAGCAGTTCGCGTATAGGGACTAGATACAATGAGCAGTTCTTC.

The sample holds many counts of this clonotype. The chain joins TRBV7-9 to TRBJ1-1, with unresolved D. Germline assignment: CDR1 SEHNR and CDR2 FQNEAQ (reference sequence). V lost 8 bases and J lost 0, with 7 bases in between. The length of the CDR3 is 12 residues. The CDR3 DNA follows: TGTGCCAGCGACATCCTGAACACTGAAGCTTTCTTT. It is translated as CASDILNTEAFF.

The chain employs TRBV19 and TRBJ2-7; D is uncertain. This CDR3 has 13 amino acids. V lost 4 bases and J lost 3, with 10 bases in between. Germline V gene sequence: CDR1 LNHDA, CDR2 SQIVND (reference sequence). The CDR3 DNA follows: TGTGCCAGTAGTACCTCGATAGACTACGAGCAGTACTTC. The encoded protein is CASSTSIDYEQYF. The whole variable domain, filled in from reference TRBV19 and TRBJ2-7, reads DGGITQSPKYLFRKEGQNVTLSCEQNLNHDAMYWYRQDPGQGLRLIYYSQIVNDFQKGDIAEGYSVSREKKESFPLTVTSAQKNPTAFYLCASSTSIDYEQYFGPGTRLTVT.

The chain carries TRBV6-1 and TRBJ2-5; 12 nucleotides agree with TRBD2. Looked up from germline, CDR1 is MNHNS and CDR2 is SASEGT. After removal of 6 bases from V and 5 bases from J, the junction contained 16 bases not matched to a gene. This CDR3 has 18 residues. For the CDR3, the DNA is TGTGCCAGCAGCCAACGTTGGTGGGCTAGCGGGAGGGTTGAGACCCAGTACTTC. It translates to CASSQRWWASGRVETQYF.

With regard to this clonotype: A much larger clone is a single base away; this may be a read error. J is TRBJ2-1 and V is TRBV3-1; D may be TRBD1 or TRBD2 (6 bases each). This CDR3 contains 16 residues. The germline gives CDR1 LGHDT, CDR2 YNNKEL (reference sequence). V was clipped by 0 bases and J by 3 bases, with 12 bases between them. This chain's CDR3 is CASSQDRGAYYNEQFF. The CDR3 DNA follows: TGTGCCAGCAGCCAAGATAGGGGGGCGTACTACAATGAGCAGTTCTTC.

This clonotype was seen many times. CDR3 in amino acids: CASSGNGGSRPNTEAFF. The CDR3 DNA follows: TGTGCCAGCAGTGGGAATGGAGGTTCTCGGCCCAACACTGAAGCTTTCTTT. The rearrangement uses TRBV28 and TRBJ1-1; D not resolved. Trimming shortened V by 5 bases and J by 2 bases, and 21 bases separated the two germline ends. CDR1 MDHEN and CDR2 SYDVKM come from the germline V gene. The CDR3 sequence is 17 residues long.

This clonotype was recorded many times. The CDR3 bases are TGCAGTGCTAGAATCGCGGGGGGGAACATTCAGTACTTC. As protein: CSARIAGGNIQYF. The gene calls are TRBV20-1 and TRBJ2-4; 9 bases are shared with TRBD2. Trimming took 2 bases from V and 7 from J; bases not matched to a gene: 3. Germline V CDR1 and CDR2: DFQATT, SNEGSKA (reference sequence). This CDR3 spans 13 amino acids.